This T cell receptor beta chain was obtained from a study of naive and memory T cell subsets. This clonotype was seen many times. Its antigen is still unknown. Study-level findings and limits: A clonotype means one alpha or beta sequence, not an alpha/beta pair.

There are 12 residues in the CDR3. With 9 bases removed from V and 8 bases from J, the gap between germline ends came to 13 bases. An equimolar mix of two oligonucleotides served as the beta constant-region primer for TRBC1 and TRBC2. Via MiXCR, TCRdb re-called the UMI-ligation and nested PCR reads, giving one row per CDR3 protein. The repertoire includes 25,000 to 30,000 distinct CDR3 sequences, roughly 10% of them detected once, and approximately 17% sits in the top ten. This receptor was taken from a human donor in good health. The sequenced material came from effector memory CD4+ T cells from blood. Subset: effector memory, CD45RA- CD27-. J is TRBJ1-4 and V is TRBV12-3 or TRBV12-4; D not resolved. CDR3 DNA sequence: TGTGCCAGTAGAAAGTTTGGGGAAAAACTGTTTTTT. Its protein product is CASRKFGEKLFF.